A selection of T cell receptor beta chains follows, all from one sample in a study of blood T cell repertoires in COVID-19. Profiled with immunoSEQ multiplex PCR; TCRdb holds only in-frame clones, not every one. Of approximately 230,000 clones listed, around 89% are singletons. Sequencing input: PBMCs or T cells enriched from blood (not recorded which). These receptors all stem from a woman in her 30s who had recovered from COVID-19. Each CDR3 is given with its conserved first and last residue. A D gene is named only where the DNA matches it firmly. Clone size is not always given. Where it is, it says once, few, many or a class for expanded clones.

NA,TRBJ1-3,TRBD1,TRBV24-1,TGTGCCACCAGTGTTAAGGGACAGCGCTCTGGAAACACCATATATTTT,CATSVKGQRSGNTIYF
NA,TRBJ2-3,NA,TRBV7-3,TGTGCCAGCAGCTTAAGCTATGCGAGCACAGATACGCAGTATTTT,CASSLSYASTDTQYF
NA,TRBJ1-6,NA,TRBV5-4,TGTGCCAGCAGCCGGCCTGGGCAGGGTCCGAATTCACCCCTCCACTTT,CASSRPGQGPNSPLHF
once,TRBJ1-1,TRBD1,TRBV30,TGTGCCTGGACTAGACAGGGACTGAAATTCACTGAAGCTTTCTTT,CAWTRQGLKFTEAFF
NA,TRBJ2-7,NA,TRBV2,TGTGCCAGCAGAGGTATAGGGGGAAAGGTCGAGCAGTACTTC,CASRGIGGKVEQYF
NA,TRBJ1-1,NA,TRBV10-3,TGTGCCATCAGTGACTCAGGGGTGAGTGACACTGAAGCTTTCTTT,CAISDSGVSDTEAFF
NA,TRBJ2-3,NA,TRBV1,TGCACCAGCAGCCAAGATTGGCAACGGGAGGGCGGGACAGATACGCAGTATTTT,CTSSQDWQREGGTDTQYF
NA,TRBJ2-1,TRBD1,TRBV27,TGTGCCAGCAGGGAACTCACAGGGGGGCAGTTCTTC,CASRELTGGQFF
NA,TRBJ2-1,TRBD2,TRBV29-1,TGCAGCGTTGAAAGACTAGCGTTAGGGCAGTTCTTC,CSVERLALGQFF
NA,TRBJ1-1,NA,TRBV28,TGTGCCAGCAGTTATCCGGGACTCCACACTGAAGCTTTCTTT,CASSYPGLHTEAFF
NA,TRBJ2-1,TRBD2,TRBV28,TGTGCCAGCAGTTTCGCCCGCGGGACTAGCGGGAGGAATAGGCCAGCCGGTGAGCAGTTCTTC,CASSFARGTSGRNRPAGEQFF
NA,TRBJ2-3,TRBD2,TRBV7-2,TGTGCCAGCAGCTTAGACGCGGGAGCGGGCACAGATACGCAGTATTTT,CASSLDAGAGTDTQYF
NA,TRBJ2-3,NA,TRBV7-2,TGTGCCAGCAGCTTATCACCAAGCGGAGATACGCAGTATTTT,CASSLSPSGDTQYF
NA,TRBJ1-1,NA,TRBV7-5,TGTGCCAGAAGCTTAGTATTTTCGGGGGGCACTGAAGCTTTCTTT,CARSLVFSGGTEAFF
NA,TRBJ1-2,TRBD1,TRBV7-8,TGTGCCAGCAGCTTAGGGGACAGGGCTAAGGACTATGGCTACACCTTC,CASSLGDRAKDYGYTF
once,TRBJ2-2,NA,TRBV28,TGTGCCAGCAGTCCAACGGGACACGCACCGAACACCGGGGAGCTGTTTTTT,CASSPTGHAPNTGELFF
NA,TRBJ1-1,NA,TRBV2,TGTGCCAGCAGTGAAACGGGGGAAACTGAAGCTTTCTTT,CASSETGETEAFF
NA,TRBJ2-3,NA,TRBV7-9,TGTGCCAGCAGCTTAGCGGGAGAGAGGGATACGCAGTATTTT,CASSLAGERDTQYF
NA,TRBJ2-7,TRBD2,TRBV10-2,TGCGCCAGCAGTGAGTCGGGTCGCGGGAGGGCCGGCGACGAGCAGTACTTC,CASSESGRGRAGDEQYF
NA,TRBJ2-7,NA,TRBV19,TGTGCCAGTAGTATAGACGGGGGTGGAGCGCCCTACGAGCAGTACTTC,CASSIDGGGAPYEQYF
NA,TRBJ1-5,NA,TRBV27,TGTGCCAGCAGTTCAGGGTACAATCAGCCCCAGCATTTT,CASSSGYNQPQHF